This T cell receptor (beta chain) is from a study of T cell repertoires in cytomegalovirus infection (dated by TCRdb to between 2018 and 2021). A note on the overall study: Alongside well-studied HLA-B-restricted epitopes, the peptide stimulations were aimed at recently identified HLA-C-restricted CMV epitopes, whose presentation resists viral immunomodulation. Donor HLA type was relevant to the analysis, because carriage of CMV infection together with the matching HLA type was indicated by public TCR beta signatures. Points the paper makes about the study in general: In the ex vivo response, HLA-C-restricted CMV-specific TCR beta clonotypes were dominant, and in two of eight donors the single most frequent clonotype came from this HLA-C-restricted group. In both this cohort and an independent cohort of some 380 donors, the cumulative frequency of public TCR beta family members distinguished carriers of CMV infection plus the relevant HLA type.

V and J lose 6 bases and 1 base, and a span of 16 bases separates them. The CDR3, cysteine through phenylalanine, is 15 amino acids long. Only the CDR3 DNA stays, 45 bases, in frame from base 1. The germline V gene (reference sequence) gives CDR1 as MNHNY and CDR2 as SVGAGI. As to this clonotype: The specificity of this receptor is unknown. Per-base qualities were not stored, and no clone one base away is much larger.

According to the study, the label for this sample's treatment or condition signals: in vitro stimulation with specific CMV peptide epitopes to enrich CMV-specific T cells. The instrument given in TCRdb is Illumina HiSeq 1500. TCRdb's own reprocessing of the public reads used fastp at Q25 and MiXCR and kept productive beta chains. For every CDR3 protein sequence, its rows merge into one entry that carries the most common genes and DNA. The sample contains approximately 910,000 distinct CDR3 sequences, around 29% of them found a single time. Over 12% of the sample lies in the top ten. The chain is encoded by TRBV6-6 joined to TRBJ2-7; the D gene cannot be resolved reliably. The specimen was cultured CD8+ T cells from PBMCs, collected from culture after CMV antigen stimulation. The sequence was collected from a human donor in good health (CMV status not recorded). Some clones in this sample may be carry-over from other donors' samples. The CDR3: CASSPNFGPSYEQYF. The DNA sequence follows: TGTGCCAGCAGCCCCAATTTTGGGCCATCCTACGAGCAGTACTTC.